The clone carrying this T cell receptor (beta chain) was counted many times. The sample originates from a study of T cells in Graves' hyperthyroidism and ophthalmopathy. Hyperthyroidism patients were newly diagnosed, had disease duration under 2 months, and were aged 18 to 65 years. Clinical symptoms, serum thyroxine, TRAb, thyroid ultrasound and orbital computed tomography informed diagnoses. The PBMCs were sourced from fresh peripheral blood (approximately 9 ml). RNA transcripts provided the source from which TCR beta CDR3 regions were amplified. Researchers ran a first-round RT-PCR on the TCR CDR3 using the HTBI primer set. TCRdb passed the multiplex PCR reads through MiXCR, listing each CDR3 protein once. The data show more than 550,000 distinct CDR3 sequences, 17% seen once. The CDR3 covers 15 residues. The ends lost 5 bases at V and 1 base at J; junction bases unmatched: 8. Per germline, CDR1 MNHNS and CDR2 SASEGT.

The sequencing input was blood. The receptor was isolated from a man over 45 with Graves' hyperthyroidism. This chain links TRBV6-1 with TRBJ2-7, with 7 bases that match TRBD1. The CDR3 reads CASSYERQGSYEQYF. The DNA of the CDR3 is TGTGCCAGCAGTTACGAGCGACAGGGTTCCTACGAGCAGTACTTC.